The rows below give T cell receptor beta chains drawn from one sample of a study of Ad26.COV2.S vaccination and SARS-CoV-2 variants. TCRdb's copy holds only in-frame clones and misses some; the assay was immunoSEQ multiplex PCR. The table includes a few hundred thousand clones, more than 75% detected once. The material sequenced was peripheral blood, taken in a trial of Ad26.COV2.S vaccine versus placebo. The receptor set was obtained from a person between 18 and 60 years old who received the Ad26.COV2.S COVID-19 vaccine or a placebo. Each CDR3 is given with its conserved first and last residue. The order of the fields is J gene, D gene, CDR3 length, V gene, clone size, CDR3 protein, CDR3 DNA. D genes are given only for firm matches. Some rows mark clone size as missing; the rest say once, few, many or name a class of expanded clone.

TRBJ1-5,.,16,TRBV2,.,CASSEIRGVGNQPQHF,TGTGCCAGCAGTGAAATAAGAGGGGTTGGCAATCAGCCCCAGCATTTT
TRBJ2-3,TRBD2,14,TRBV6-4,once,CASSASGGADTQYF,TGTGCCAGCAGTGCTAGCGGGGGGGCCGATACGCAGTATTTT
TRBJ1-6,.,14,TRBV19,few,CASSLVAGNSPLHF,TGTGCCAGTAGTTTGGTGGCTGGTAATTCACCCCTCCACTTT
TRBJ1-1,.,14,TRBV6-5,.,CASSYGGTNTEAFF,TGTGCCAGCAGTTACGGGGGGACGAACACTGAAGCTTTCTTT
TRBJ2-7,.,16,TRBV5-5,.,CASSQRRGLGTYEQYF,TGTGCCAGCAGCCAACGACGAGGCCTCGGAACCTACGAGCAGTACTTC
TRBJ2-5,.,14,TRBV19,.,CASSSGLTQETQYF,TGTGCCAGTAGTTCAGGACTAACCCAAGAGACCCAGTACTTC
TRBJ1-6,TRBD1,15,TRBV6-5,once,CASSLTGGDHSPLHF,TGTGCCAGCAGTCTGACAGGGGGCGACCATTCACCCCTCCACTTT
TRBJ1-1,.,12,TRBV13,.,CASRWGNSEAFF,TGTGCCAGCAGGTGGGGGAACAGTGAAGCTTTCTTT
TRBJ1-5,.,13,TRBV6-1,few,CASSERGSQPQHF,TGTGCCAGCAGTGAACGGGGGAGCCAGCCCCAGCATTTT
TRBJ1-1,TRBD1,14,TRBV7-3,.,CASSSRDRDTEAFF,TGTGCCAGCAGCTCCCGGGACAGAGACACTGAAGCTTTCTTT
TRBJ2-7,.,17,TRBV4-3,.,CASSQERRGGLVYEQYF,TGCGCCAGCAGCCAAGAACGGCGGGGAGGATTGGTGTACGAGCAGTACTTC
TRBJ1-2,.,15,TRBV4-1,.,CASSGPQGANYGYTF,TGCGCCAGCAGCGGACCACAGGGAGCTAACTATGGCTACACCTTC
TRBJ1-3,.,15,TRBV4-3,.,CASSQDAGPGNTIYF,TGCGCCAGCAGCCAAGATGCCGGACCTGGAAACACCATATATTTT
TRBJ2-1,.,13,TRBV14,.,CASSPSSLHEQFF,TGTGCCAGCAGCCCTTCCAGTCTACATGAGCAGTTCTTC
TRBJ2-1,.,14,TRBV4-2,.,CASSQGRGNNEQFF,TGTGCCAGCAGCCAAGGCCGGGGGAATAATGAGCAGTTCTTC
TRBJ2-7,.,15,TRBV5-4,.,CASSFAGGHSYEQYF,TGTGCCAGCAGCTTCGCCGGCGGTCACTCCTACGAGCAGTACTTC
TRBJ1-6,.,14,TRBV6-1,.,CASSEDPGGSPLHF,TGTGCCAGCAGTGAAGACCCGGGAGGTTCACCCCTCCACTTT